The sequence of this TCR beta chain was determined in a study of blood T cells in healthy people across ages. A few counts support this clonotype. Its antigen is as yet unknown. Each donor had 9 to 10 milliliters of peripheral blood drawn. Total RNA, at least 6 micrograms per sample, was extracted from PBMCs. Combining a sample-barcoded 5' primer with a J-beta primer mix, a second PCR ran for roughly 6 to 12 cycles. Individual samples furnished no less than 3 million CDR3-containing paired-end reads apiece. TCRdb redid the calling of the 5' RACE reads with MiXCR, one entry per CDR3 protein. The table shows about 640,000 distinct CDR3 sequences, with 58% occurring only once. Between the trimmed V and J ends, which lost 5 bases and 5 bases, there was a span of 7 bases. Germline CDR1 MGHRA, CDR2 YSYEKL. The CDR3 length is 13 residues. Study conclusions and caveats: Observed TCR beta diversity per million T cells went down as age went up. This fall followed a roughly linear course with age.

The V call is TRBV4-1, the J call TRBJ1-6, with no clear D. The sample consisted of blood. This receptor was taken from a man between 60 and 75 years old in good health. CDR3 nucleotide sequence: TGCGCCAGCAGCAGGGTGGATAATTCACCCCTCCACTTT. Protein: CASSRVDNSPLHF.